This T cell receptor (beta chain) was sequenced for a study of blood T cell repertoires in COVID-19. V lost 1 base, J lost 4 bases, and 16 bases lay in between. The V gene's germline CDR1 is LGHNT and CDR2 FRNRAP. The CDR3 has 16 amino acids. The repertoire was sequenced with immunoSEQ multiplex PCR; TCRdb's copy has only in-frame clones and lacks some. The sample includes about 380,000 clones, about 88% of them seen just once. Donors were grouped by their self-reported clinical history. Sequencing input: PBMCs or T cells enriched from blood (not recorded which). The origin of this receptor is a woman younger than 35 who had recovered from COVID-19. The J gene is TRBJ2-5, the V gene TRBV12-5; D possibly corresponds to TRBD1 (6 bases). CDR3 nucleotides: TGTGCTAGTGGTTTGGGGCAGGGGACGGTAAGAGAGACCCAGTACTTC. Translating it yields CASGLGQGTVRETQYF. Looking up the rest from reference TRBV12-5 and TRBJ2-5 gives the full variable domain: DARVTQTPRHKVTEMGQEVTMRCQPILGHNTVFWYRQTMMQGLELLAYFRNRAPLDDSGMPKDRFSAEMPDATLATLKIQPSEPRDSAVYFCASGLGQGTVRETQYFGPGTRLLVL.